Shown below are 5 T cell receptor beta chains from a single sample sequenced in a study of T cell changes during pregnancy in multiple sclerosis. Using immunoSEQ multiplex PCR, the repertoire was profiled, and TCRdb retains in-frame clones only, with some absent. There are some 54,000 clones in the sample; 85% to 95% occur only once, and less than 4% lies in the top ten. The sequenced sample was CD8+ T cells from peripheral blood mononuclear cells, obtained in the third trimester of pregnancy. These TCRs come from a female donor with multiple sclerosis, enrolled in a pregnancy study.

The V call is TRBV27, the J call TRBJ2-3, with TRBD1 matching 9 bases. Per germline, CDR1 MNHEY and CDR2 SMNVEV (reference sequence). The V segment lost 3 bases and the J segment 3 bases; nucleotides outside the gene matches: 1. The CDR3 has 14 residues. CDR3 DNA sequence: TGTGCCAGCAGTTTCGGGACAGGGACAGATACGCAGTATTTT. As protein: CASSFGTGTDTQYF.

The genes are TRBV4-3 and TRBJ2-1; D is ambiguous. The CDR3 has 12 residues. V lost 3 bases, J lost 7 bases, and 7 bases lay in between. CDR1 and CDR2 from the germline V gene are LGHNA and YSLEER. In DNA, the CDR3 is TGCGCCAGCAGCCAGAATAGAAATGAGCAGTTCTTC. Translating it yields CASSQNRNEQFF.

The gene calls are TRBV4-3 and TRBJ1-1; D call uncertain. With 0 bases removed from V and 1 base from J, the gap between germline ends came to 6 bases. The CDR3 is 14 amino acids. Per the germline V gene, CDR1 is LGHNA and CDR2 is YSLEER. The CDR3 sequence: CASSQDLRNTEAFF. For the CDR3, the DNA is TGCGCCAGCAGCCAAGATTTGAGGAACACTGAAGCTTTCTTT.

The rearrangement links TRBV9 to TRBJ2-2, with D possibly TRBD2 on 5 matching bases. Looked up from germline, CDR1 is SGDLS and CDR2 is YYNGEE. This CDR3 comprises 15 residues. The V gene lost 0 bases and the J gene lost 4 bases, with 10 bases spanning the gap. The CDR3 region has the DNA TGTGCCAGCAGCGTAGGAGGGTCGGGCACCGGGGAGCTGTTTTTT. Amino acid sequence: CASSVGGSGTGELFF.

The CDR3 loop reads CASSDRLEVSYEQYF. DNA for the CDR3: TGTGCCAGCAGCGACAGACTAGAAGTATCGTACGAGCAGTACTTC. The chain combines TRBV7-9 with TRBJ2-7; D is possibly TRBD2 (6 bases). V lost 5 bases and J 4 bases, leaving 18 bases between the germline ends. Germline V gene sequence: CDR1 SEHNR, CDR2 FQNEAQ (reference sequence). This CDR3 is built from 15 residues.